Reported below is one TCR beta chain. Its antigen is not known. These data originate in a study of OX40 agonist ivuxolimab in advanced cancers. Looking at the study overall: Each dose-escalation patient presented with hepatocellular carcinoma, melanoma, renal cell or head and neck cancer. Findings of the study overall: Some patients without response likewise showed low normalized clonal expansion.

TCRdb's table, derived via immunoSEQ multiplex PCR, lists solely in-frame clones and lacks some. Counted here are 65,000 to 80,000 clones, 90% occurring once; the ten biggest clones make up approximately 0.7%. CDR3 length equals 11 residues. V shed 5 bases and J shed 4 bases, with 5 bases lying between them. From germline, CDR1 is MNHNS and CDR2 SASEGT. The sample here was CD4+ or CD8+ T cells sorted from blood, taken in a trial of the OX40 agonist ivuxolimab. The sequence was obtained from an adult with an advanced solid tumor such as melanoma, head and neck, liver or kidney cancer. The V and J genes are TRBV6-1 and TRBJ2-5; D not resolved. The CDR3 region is CASSRIETQYF. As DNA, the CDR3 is TGTGCCAGCAGTAGAATAGAGACCCAGTACTTC.